The next 15 T cell receptor beta chains were all read from a single sample in a study of Ad26.COV2.S vaccination and SARS-CoV-2 variants. Specified treatment: approximately 18 received Ad26.COV2.S at low or high dose, single or two shots; about 5 received placebo; per-sample allocation not given. Vaccine and placebo recipients were sampled on day 63 after the first injection. Here immunoSEQ multiplex PCR was the method, and the copy in TCRdb shows in-frame clones only, minus some. This sample has some 480,000 clones, with roughly nine tenths found just once. This sample comprised peripheral blood, obtained in a trial of Ad26.COV2.S vaccine versus placebo. The source of these receptors is a person between 18 and 60 years old who received the Ad26.COV2.S COVID-19 vaccine or a placebo.

The chain recombines TRBV25-1 with TRBJ2-2; D call uncertain. The CDR3 totals 13 residues. Trimming cost V 6 bases and J 5 bases, with 10 bases left between them. Germline CDR1 is MGHDK and CDR2 is SYGVNS. DNA of the CDR3: TGTGCCAGCAGAAAGAAGGGTACCGGGGAGCTGTTTTTT. The encoded protein is CASRKKGTGELFF.

The chain is built from TRBV7-6 and TRBJ2-2, with a possible D match to TRBD1 (7 bases). This CDR3 comprises 19 residues. V was cut by 0 bases and J by 3 bases, with 20 bases left in between. Germline CDR1 is SGHVS and CDR2 is FNYEAQ. The CDR3, as DNA: TGTGCCAGCAGCTTAGCTGAGGCGGAGGGGGCGTACGACACCGGGGAGCTGTTTTTT. Its protein is CASSLAEAEGAYDTGELFF.

The V gene is TRBV5-4, the J gene TRBJ1-5; D is unresolved. Looked up from germline, CDR1 is SGHNT and CDR2 is YYREEE (reference sequence). The V end lost 4 bases, the J end lost 2 bases, and 13 bases lay between the germline ends. CDR3 size: 15 residues. In DNA, the CDR3 is TGTGCCAGCAGCCCTGGGGTGGCAGGCAATCAGCCCCAGCATTTT. Its protein product is CASSPGVAGNQPQHF. The full variable domain, with the rest looked up from reference TRBV5-4 and TRBJ1-5, is ETGVTQSPTHLIKTRGQQVTLRCSSQSGHNTVSWYQQALGQGPQFIFQYYREEENGRGNFPPRFSGLQFPNYSSELNVNALELDDSALYLCASSPGVAGNQPQHFGDGTRLSIL.

This chain joins TRBV5-4 and TRBJ2-7; no reliable D call. CDR1 and CDR2 from the germline V gene are SGHNT and YYREEE (reference sequence). The CDR3 has 11 residues. With 0 bases removed from V and 6 bases from J, the gap between germline ends came to 4 bases. CDR3 coding DNA: TGTGCCAGCAGCTTGGAACGCGAGCAGTACTTC. Amino acids: CASSLEREQYF.

The gene calls are TRBV6-2 or TRBV6-3 and TRBJ2-7; 7 nucleotides match TRBD1. The CDR3 totals 17 residues. Per germline, CDR1 MNHEY and CDR2 SVGEGT. The junction had 12 bases not matched to a gene; V was cut back by 2 bases and J by 2 bases. The CDR3 coding sequence is TGTGCCAGCAGTTACCCTCGCCCCGGGACAGCCACCTACGAGCAGTACTTC. This gives the protein CASSYPRPGTATYEQYF.

The chain joins TRBV28 to TRBJ2-2; D is perhaps TRBD1 (5 bases). The V gene's germline CDR1 is MDHEN and CDR2 SYDVKM. Trimming removed 5 bases from V and 3 bases from J, with 13 bases in between. The CDR3 is 15 residues long. CDR3 sequence: CASSDNRIDTGELFF. CDR3 coding DNA: TGTGCCAGCAGTGACAACAGGATCGACACCGGGGAGCTGTTTTTT.

This clone was counted only a few times. The chain joins TRBV4-3 to TRBJ2-1, with 11 bases fitting TRBD1. CDR3 length: 18 residues. V dropped 0 bases and J dropped 7; count of bases not matched to a gene: 11. Germline V gives CDR1 LGHNA, CDR2 YSLEER. CDR3 region: CASSQEAGGQGVSNEQFF. For the CDR3, the DNA is TGCGCCAGCAGCCAAGAAGCGGGGGGACAGGGGGTGTCGAATGAGCAGTTCTTC.

This clone showed up just once. CDR3 nucleotides: TGTGCCAGCAGTCCCCTCGGGACAGATTTCAACTATGGCTACACCTTC. Translated: CASSPLGTDFNYGYTF. The J gene is TRBJ1-2, the V gene TRBV6-2 or TRBV6-3; 7 bases map to TRBD1. This CDR3 comprises 16 residues. Per germline, CDR1 MNHEY and CDR2 SVGEGT. J was trimmed by 2 bases and V by 5 bases; bases with no gene match: 11.

The chain couples TRBV19 to TRBJ1-1; tentative D call: TRBD1 (6 bases). Germline lookup yields CDR1 LNHDA and CDR2 SQIVND (reference sequence). Deletions cut 0 bases from V and 2 bases from J, with 7 bases between. This CDR3 is 14 amino acids long. Here the CDR3 DNA reads TGTGCCAGTAGTATAGACAGGGGCAACACTGAAGCTTTCTTT. Translating gives CASSIDRGNTEAFF.

This chain uses TRBV6-5 with TRBJ1-1, with 11 bases aligning to TRBD1. The V gene end was trimmed by 6 bases and the J gene end by 11 bases; junction bases not matched to a gene: 11. This CDR3 region has 14 residues. The germline gives CDR1 MNHEY, CDR2 SVGAGI. CDR3 in DNA: TGTGCCAGCAGGCGAGGACAGGGGGCATATCAGGCTTTCTTT. Amino acids: CASRRGQGAYQAFF.

This clone has a handful of counts. In the same sample, other DNA sequences code for this CDR3. The chain links TRBV28 to TRBJ2-7; D may correspond to TRBD1 or TRBD2 (6 bases each). The CDR3 length is 11 residues. Germline assignment: CDR1 MDHEN and CDR2 SYDVKM. The V end was cut by 7 bases, the J end by 6 bases, with 10 bases between. The CDR3 DNA follows: TGTGCCAGCAAGGGGGGTCCCGAGCAGTACTTC. It translates to CASKGGPEQYF.

The chain has TRBV7-9 and TRBJ2-3; no reliable D call. The CDR3 runs 12 residues. CDR1 is SEHNR, CDR2 FQNEAQ, per germline (reference sequence). V was trimmed by 0 bases and J by 3 bases, leaving 1 base between them. CDR3 nucleotides: TGTGCCAGCAGCTTAGCAACAGATACGCAGTATTTT. This encodes CASSLATDTQYF.

This clone was detected only once. The V and J genes are TRBV15 and TRBJ2-7, with unresolved D. CDR3 size: 18 residues. The V gene's germline CDR1 is LNHNV and CDR2 YYDKDF (reference sequence). V was cut by 0 bases and J by 3 bases, with 21 bases left in between. This chain's CDR3 is CATSRDELLTPRSYEQYF. In DNA form, the CDR3 reads TGTGCCACCAGCAGAGATGAATTGTTGACACCTAGGAGCTACGAGCAGTACTTC.

The chain links TRBV18 to TRBJ2-7; D ambiguous. The V end was cut by 4 bases, the J end by 6 bases, with 10 bases between. The V gene's germline CDR1 is KGHSH and CDR2 LQKENI. The CDR3 length is 12 residues. CDR3 DNA sequence: TGTGCCAGCTCACGATCCCCCCCCGAGCAGTACTTC. Translation: CASSRSPPEQYF.

V gene TRBV27 combines with J gene TRBJ2-1; weak D call: TRBD2 (5 bases). The V end was cut by 4 bases, the J end by 0 bases, with 16 bases between. The CDR3 contains 17 residues. Germline CDR1 is MNHEY and CDR2 is SMNVEV (reference sequence). CDR3 nucleotides: TGTGCCAGCAGTTCCCGATTTATAGGGAGCTCCTACAATGAGCAGTTCTTC. It translates to CASSSRFIGSSYNEQFF.